These 17 T cell receptor beta chains share one sample of origin, sequenced in a study of T cells after yellow fever vaccination. A single record per CDR3 protein comes from TCRdb applying MiXCR to the 5' RACE reads. The sample holds just under 600,000 distinct CDR3 sequences, approximately 12% seen once. Sequenced here: PBMCs, sampled on the day of the yellow fever booster vaccination. Receptors originate from a young man who received the YFV17D yellow fever vaccine.

The chain joins TRBV29-1 to TRBJ2-7; 12 bases align to TRBD2. Germline lookup yields CDR1 SQVTM and CDR2 ANQGSEA. V trimming: 4 bases; J trimming: 6 bases; junction bases outside the gene matches: 4. The CDR3 sequence is 13 residues long. CDR3 in amino acids: CSVGLLAGGEQYF. The CDR3 DNA follows: TGCAGCGTTGGCCTACTAGCGGGAGGCGAGCAGTACTTC.

The chain joins TRBV28 to TRBJ2-1, with 9 bases fitting TRBD2. This CDR3 has 18 residues. CDR1 and CDR2 from the germline V gene are MDHEN and SYDVKM. V dropped 3 bases and J dropped 3; count of bases not matched to a gene: 12. The CDR3, as DNA: TGTGCCAGCAGTTTCCCGGCAGCAGCGGGAGGCCTCTACAATGAGCAGTTCTTC. This codes for CASSFPAAAGGLYNEQFF.

This clonotype was detected a few times. The chain couples TRBV20-1 to TRBJ1-1; D is uncertain. Trimming removed 6 bases from V and 2 bases from J, with 4 bases in between. CDR1 is DFQATT and CDR2 is SNEGSKA in the germline V gene (reference sequence). This CDR3 contains 10 residues. CDR3 loop: CSALNTEAFF. The DNA for the CDR3 is TGCAGTGCGTTAAACACTGAAGCTTTCTTT.

This clonotype was observed a few times. The chain links TRBV9 to TRBJ1-2; 11 bases are a match to TRBD1. Germline values: CDR1 SGDLS, CDR2 YYNGEE. With 3 bases clipped from V and 7 bases from J, the junction kept 5 bases outside the gene matches. CDR3 length equals 14 residues. The CDR3 DNA follows: TGTGCCAGCAGCGAGGGACAGGGGGGCGGTGGCTACACCTTC. It yields the protein CASSEGQGGGGYTF.

The CDR3 region has the DNA TGTGCCAGTACCCCTGACAGGTTCCAGCCCCAGCATTTT. Its protein product is CASTPDRFQPQHF. The V gene is TRBV19, the J gene TRBJ1-5; tentatively, D is TRBD1 (6 bases). CDR1 is LNHDA, CDR2 SQIVND, per germline (reference sequence). The CDR3 is made up of 13 amino acids. V was pared by 7 bases and J by 7 bases, with 14 bases between.

This chain joins TRBV12-3 or TRBV12-4 and TRBJ2-7, with D perhaps being TRBD1 or TRBD2 (5 bases each). Trimming removed 5 bases at V and 1 base at J, with 12 bases between. The length of the CDR3 is 14 residues. The CDR3 DNA reads TGTGCCAGCAGTACACTCGGGGCTTCCTACGAGCAGTACTTC. Amino acid sequence: CASSTLGASYEQYF.

This clonotype appeared a few times. The chain is built from TRBV4-3 and TRBJ2-2, with D unresolved. This CDR3 is 17 amino acids long. Looked up from germline, CDR1 is LGHNA and CDR2 is YSLEER. Trimming removed 1 base at V and 6 bases at J, with 18 bases between. CDR3 sequence: CASSQVPPRSVSGELFF. The CDR3 coding sequence is TGCGCCAGCAGCCAAGTTCCCCCACGATCTGTGTCCGGGGAGCTGTTTTTT.

The chain recombines TRBV20-1 with TRBJ2-7, with unresolved D. Germline CDR1 DFQATT, CDR2 SNEGSKA (reference sequence). V was cut by 2 bases and J by 2 bases, with 10 bases left in between. The CDR3 length is 13 residues. The CDR3 DNA reads as TGCAGTGCTAGAACCAGTTCGGCCTACGAGCAGTACTTC. Its translation: CSARTSSAYEQYF.

The chain carries TRBV15 and TRBJ2-5, with TRBD2 as a possible D gene (5 bases). Trimming cost V 1 base and J 0 bases, with 9 bases left between them. The CDR3 is 15 residues long. Germline CDR1 is LNHNV and CDR2 is YYDKDF (reference sequence). CDR3 nucleotides: TGTGCCACCAGCAGAGGGACTCCCTACCAAGAGACCCAGTACTTC. Protein product: CATSRGTPYQETQYF.

The chain employs TRBV19 and TRBJ2-7, with 7 nucleotides matching TRBD1. There are 14 residues in the CDR3. Trimming cost V 4 bases and J 3 bases; bases outside gene matches: 6. Germline CDR1 LNHDA, CDR2 SQIVND (reference sequence). CDR3 residues: CASSTYGQDYEQYF. The CDR3 DNA reads TGTGCCAGTAGTACCTACGGACAGGACTACGAGCAGTACTTC.

This clonotype has just a few counts. This chain uses TRBV28 with TRBJ2-7; D is unresolved. The CDR3 runs to 12 residues. V gave up 5 bases and J gave up 4 bases, with 9 bases separating them. Germline CDR1 MDHEN, CDR2 SYDVKM. In DNA, the CDR3 is TGTGCCAGCAGTCCGATAAATTACGAGCAGTACTTC. Its translation is CASSPINYEQYF.

The CDR3 spells CSARKDRRETQYF. CDR3 DNA: TGCAGTGCTAGAAAAGACAGGAGAGAGACCCAGTACTTC. The V gene is TRBV20-1, the J gene TRBJ2-5, with D perhaps matching TRBD1 (6 bases). The germline V and J ends were trimmed by 2 bases and 4 bases, with 11 bases remaining between them. The CDR3 loop spans 13 amino acids. Germline loops: CDR1 DFQATT, CDR2 SNEGSKA (reference sequence).

J is TRBJ2-1 and V is TRBV5-8; perhaps TRBD2 as D (6 bases). Germline CDR1 and CDR2: SGHTS and YDEGEE. V lost 0 bases, J lost 8 bases, and 18 bases lay in between. This CDR3 has 16 amino acids. The CDR3 here is CASSLGRAPGWDEQFF. As DNA, the CDR3 is TGTGCCAGCAGCTTGGGGAGGGCCCCAGGTTGGGATGAGCAGTTCTTC.

V usage is TRBV3-1 and J usage is TRBJ1-2; 7 nucleotides line up with TRBD1. The CDR3 extends over 15 amino acids. The ends lost 4 bases at V and 8 bases at J; junction bases unmatched: 13. Looked up from germline, CDR1 is LGHDT and CDR2 is YNNKEL (reference sequence). The CDR3 bases are TGTGCCAGCAGCCTAGGCCGGGACAGCGTATGGGGCTACACCTTC. It encodes CASSLGRDSVWGYTF. Based on the CDR3 plus reference TRBV3-1 and TRBJ1-2, the full variable domain is DTAVSQTPKYLVTQMGNDKSIKCEQNLGHDTMYWYKQDSKKFLKIMFSYNNKELIINETVPNRFSPKSPDKAHLNLHINSLELGDSAVYFCASSLGRDSVWGYTFGSGTRLTVV.

The chain has TRBV6-6 and TRBJ1-2; the D gene is possibly TRBD1 (5 bases). CDR3 length: 13 residues. V lost 6 bases and J 5 bases, leaving 13 bases between the germline ends. The V gene's germline CDR1 is MNHNY and CDR2 SVGAGI (reference sequence). The CDR3 DNA reads TGTGCCAGCAGAACGGACAACGTATATGGCTACACCTTC. It is translated as CASRTDNVYGYTF.

The genes are TRBV7-2 and TRBJ2-7; 8 positions match TRBD2. Germline V CDR1 and CDR2: SGHTA, FQGNSA. The trim removed 1 base at V and 6 bases at J, leaving 2 bases unmatched. This CDR3 spans 13 amino acids. CDR3 bases: TGTGCCAGCAGCTTAGTAGCGGGGAGCGAGCAGTACTTC. It specifies CASSLVAGSEQYF.

The gene calls are TRBV5-6 and TRBJ2-7; weak D call: TRBD1 (6 bases). Germline V gene lookup returns CDR1 SGHDT and CDR2 YYEEEE. V dropped 0 bases and J dropped 3 bases, with 19 bases sitting between them. The CDR3 runs to 17 residues. The CDR3 loop reads CASSLDRPRTERYEQYF. DNA of the CDR3: TGTGCCAGCAGCTTGGATCGCCCAAGGACAGAGCGCTACGAGCAGTACTTC.